This TCR beta chain was retrieved from a study of CD8 T cells in Susac syndrome. General study results and limits: The study conceded that relatively few individuals underwent its TCR sequencing and HLA analysis.

RNA was extracted with the RNeasy kit, and a quantity of roughly 0.45 to 1 ug was reverse transcribed using random hexamers. The method of amplification for TCR beta CDR3 was immunoSEQ multiplex PCR, covering 54 Vbeta and 13 Jbeta. One entry per CDR3 protein results from TCRdb running MiXCR on the immunoSEQ multiplex PCR reads. The sample yields roughly 44,000 distinct CDR3 sequences, 93% seen once. Remarks on this clonotype: Antigen specificity is unknown.

The CDR3 is 15 residues long. Germline lookup yields CDR1 SQVTM and CDR2 ANQGSEA. Unmatched junction bases numbered 7, after V lost 0 bases and J lost 6 bases. The authors sequenced TCR beta from blood CD8+ and CD4+ T cells. Healthy donors were controls matched for age and sex. Sample: CD8+ T cells from PBMCs. The chain carries TRBV29-1 and TRBJ2-4; TRBD1 matches 8 bases. The TCR was taken from a human donor in good health. The CDR3 DNA reads as TGCAGCGTTGAAGAACCAGGGGGCCGTGTAAACATTCAGTACTTC. It is translated as CSVEEPGGRVNIQYF.